Each of the 26 T cell receptor beta chains below was sequenced from the same sample in a study of blood T cells in healthy people across ages. Together with a sample-barcoded 5' primer, a J-beta primer mix was included in a second PCR lasting about 7 to 11 cycles. A single record per CDR3 protein comes from TCRdb applying MiXCR to the 5' RACE reads. The sample yields 1.4 million or so distinct CDR3 sequences, 40% to 45% seen once. Sequenced sample: blood. The receptors were gathered from a woman aged 18-29 years in good health.

In nucleotides, the CDR3 is TGCAGCGTTGGTCGGGGGGACACTGAAGCTTTCTTT. As protein: CSVGRGDTEAFF. The V call is TRBV29-1, the J call TRBJ1-1; maybe TRBD1 (5 bases). Germline values: CDR1 SQVTM, CDR2 ANQGSEA. The CDR3 runs 12 residues. V lost 4 bases and J 3 bases, leaving 9 bases between the germline ends. Drawing the rest from reference TRBV29-1 and TRBJ1-1, the complete variable domain is SAVISQKPSRDICQRGTSLTIQCQVDSQVTMMFWYRQQPGQSLTLIATANQGSEATYESGFVIDKFPISRPNLTFSTLTVSNMSPEDSSIYLCSVGRGDTEAFFGQGTRLTVV.

The chain uses TRBV20-1 and TRBJ2-1, with a tentative D call TRBD2 (5 bases). Germline lookup yields CDR1 DFQATT and CDR2 SNEGSKA (reference sequence). V lost 1 base and J 5 bases, leaving 15 bases between the germline ends. The CDR3 has 15 amino acids. The CDR3 nucleotides read TGCAGTGCTAGAGCCGGAGGCCCCAACGACAATGAGCAGTTCTTC. Its protein is CSARAGGPNDNEQFF.

The chain combines TRBV9 with TRBJ1-1; weak D call: TRBD1 (5 bases). This CDR3 is 16 amino acids long. Germline V gene data show CDR1 as SGDLS and CDR2 as YYNGEE. The V gene lost 4 bases and the J gene lost 1 base, with 17 bases spanning the gap. CDR3 nucleotides: TGTGCCAGCAGCCCCGGGGCGGGTCTAGGGAACACTGAAGCTTTCTTT. This gives the protein CASSPGAGLGNTEAFF.

The chain combines TRBV7-9 with TRBJ2-7; no definite D call. Germline CDR1 and CDR2: SEHNR and FQNEAQ (reference sequence). V lost 2 bases and J lost 2, with 10 bases in between. This CDR3 contains 14 residues. Here the CDR3 DNA reads TGTGCCAGCAGCTTACGAGTAGAAGCCTACGAGCAGTACTTC. It is translated as CASSLRVEAYEQYF.

This clonotype was counted at least ten times. V usage is TRBV29-1 and J usage is TRBJ2-4, with a weak D call TRBD2 (5 bases). Germline assignment: CDR1 SQVTM and CDR2 ANQGSEA. The CDR3 sequence is 14 residues long. Deletions cut 4 bases from V and 4 bases from J, with 14 bases between. The CDR3 loop reads CSVGSARGKNIQYF. The DNA of the CDR3 is TGCAGCGTTGGGTCAGCACGGGGTAAAAACATTCAGTACTTC.

This clonotype turned up a few times. The rearrangement uses TRBV20-1 and TRBJ2-5; D is tentatively TRBD1 or TRBD2 (5 bases each). V gave up 5 bases and J gave up 5 bases, with 15 bases separating them. This CDR3 region has 13 residues. The germline CDR1 and CDR2 sequences are DFQATT and SNEGSKA (reference sequence). CDR3 nucleotides: TGCAGTGCTTTTCAGGGTTGGGAGGAGACCCAGTACTTC. Its translation: CSAFQGWEETQYF.

The chain is built from TRBV29-1 and TRBJ1-1, with TRBD1 as a possible D gene (5 bases). The CDR3 runs 13 residues. V lost 8 bases, J lost 8 bases, and 21 bases lay in between. Germline V lookup: CDR1 SQVTM, CDR2 ANQGSEA. The CDR3 loop reads CSINRASGAEAFF. The CDR3 DNA reads TGCAGCATCAATCGGGCCAGTGGGGCAGAAGCTTTCTTT.

There are a few counts of this clonotype. The V and J genes are TRBV12-3 or TRBV12-4 and TRBJ1-1, with D hard to call. V lost 6 bases and J lost 3, with 17 bases in between. CDR3 size: 15 residues. CDR3 DNA sequence: TGTGCCAGCAGCCCCCGGCCCACCTGGGACACTGAAGCTTTCTTT. It encodes CASSPRPTWDTEAFF.

The gene calls are TRBV29-1 and TRBJ1-2; perhaps TRBD1 as D (6 bases). The CDR3 runs 12 residues. The germline V gene encodes CDR1 SQVTM and CDR2 ANQGSEA. V was shortened by 7 bases and J by 7 bases, with 16 bases between the two germline ends. The CDR3 nucleotides read TGCAGCGCCGCCAGGGGAGGCCTTGGCTACACCTTC. Protein: CSAARGGLGYTF. Drawing the rest from reference TRBV29-1 and TRBJ1-2, the complete variable domain is SAVISQKPSRDICQRGTSLTIQCQVDSQVTMMFWYRQQPGQSLTLIATANQGSEATYESGFVIDKFPISRPNLTFSTLTVSNMSPEDSSIYLCSAARGGLGYTFGSGTRLTVV.

The V gene is TRBV20-1, the J gene TRBJ2-7; perhaps TRBD1 as D (6 bases). V was shortened by 6 bases and J by 6 bases, with 18 bases between the two germline ends. CDR1 and CDR2 (germline): DFQATT, SNEGSKA (reference sequence). This CDR3 comprises 13 residues. The CDR3 loop is CSAKAGTTFEQYF. CDR3 sequence (DNA): TGCAGTGCAAAGGCCGGGACAACCTTCGAGCAGTACTTC.

This clonotype was detected a few times. The chain uses TRBV9 and TRBJ2-3; the D is unclear. The CDR3 has 15 amino acids. CDR1 and CDR2 from the germline V gene are SGDLS and YYNGEE. V lost 4 bases and J 0 bases, leaving 12 bases between the germline ends. This chain's CDR3 is CASSTPRASTDTQYF. In DNA form, the CDR3 reads TGTGCCAGCAGCACGCCTAGGGCTAGCACAGATACGCAGTATTTT. The full variable domain, rest sourced from reference TRBV9 and TRBJ2-3, is DSGVTQTPKHLITATGQRVTLRCSPRSGDLSVYWYQQSLDQGLQFLIQYYNGEERAKGNILERFSAQQFPDLHSELNLSSLELGDSALYFCASSTPRASTDTQYFGPGTRLTVL.

Regarding this clonotype: This may be a read error: a much more frequent sequence differs by one nucleotide. This chain links TRBV29-1 with TRBJ2-3; D gene unclear. CDR1 SQVTM and CDR2 ANQGSEA come from the germline V gene. There are 14 residues in the CDR3. Trimming cost V 7 bases and J 8 bases, with 22 bases left between them. The CDR3 is CSAWTESGLGTQYF. For the CDR3, the DNA is TGCAGCGCGTGGACGGAGTCCGGCCTAGGTACGCAGTATTTT.

Notes on this clonotype: The junction departs from germline at one end; a sequencing error may be responsible. V usage is TRBV9 and J usage is TRBJ1-1; D uncertain. Germline loops: CDR1 SGDLS, CDR2 YYNGEE. The CDR3 has 15 residues. CDR3 in amino acids: CASSVMRADDTEAYF. In DNA form, the CDR3 reads TGTGCCAGCAGCGTTATGAGGGCTGATGACACTGAAGCTTACTTT. Full variable domain (remainder filled in from reference TRBV9 and TRBJ1-1): DSGVTQTPKHLITATGQRVTLRCSPRSGDLSVYWYQQSLDQGLQFLIQYYNGEERAKGNILERFSAQQFPDLHSELNLSSLELGDSALYFCASSVMRADDTEAYFGQGTRLTVV.

The chain carries TRBV29-1 and TRBJ1-3, with 9 bases aligning to TRBD1. CDR3 length equals 13 residues. CDR1 and CDR2 from the germline V gene are SQVTM and ANQGSEA. V lost 5 bases, J lost 2 bases, and 1 base stayed unmatched. The CDR3 nucleotides are TGCAGCGTTTGGGACAGGGCTGGAAACACCATATATTTT. Protein sequence: CSVWDRAGNTIYF.

This chain's CDR3 is CSVEEGPFGGGYTF. The CDR3 nucleotides are TGCAGCGTTGAAGAGGGACCGTTTGGAGGAGGCTACACCTTC. V is TRBV29-1 and J is TRBJ1-2, with D perhaps TRBD1 (5 bases). The germline CDR1 and CDR2 sequences are SQVTM and ANQGSEA. This CDR3 has 14 amino acids. With 0 bases removed from V and 8 bases from J, the gap between germline ends came to 16 bases.

This clonotype was detected only a few times. The chain carries TRBV5-5 and TRBJ2-7; no reliable D call. This CDR3 comprises 14 residues. Trimming removed 5 bases from V and 1 base from J, with 13 bases in between. Germline CDR1 reads SGHKS; CDR2 reads YYEKEE (reference sequence). CDR3 residues: CASSPTRRSYEQYF. In DNA, the CDR3 is TGTGCCAGCAGTCCCACGAGACGATCCTACGAGCAGTACTTC.

As to this clonotype: At one end, the junction sequence differs from germline, possibly due to a read error. The chain links TRBV19 to TRBJ1-4, with D possibly being TRBD1 (6 bases). CDR3 length: 15 residues. The germline gives CDR1 LNHDA, CDR2 SQIVND (reference sequence). The CDR3 bases are TGTCCCAGTAGTAGGACAGCTTCAACTAATGAAAAACTGTTTTTT. This gives the protein CPSSRTASTNEKLFF.

The V call is TRBV24-1, the J call TRBJ2-1; D may be TRBD2 (6 bases). Trimming left V 10 bases short and J 9 bases short, with 21 bases between. The CDR3 sequence is 14 residues long. Germline lookup yields CDR1 KGHDR and CDR2 SFDVKD. CDR3: CATGGGINMGEQFF. The CDR3 DNA reads TGTGCCACTGGTGGGGGGATAAATATGGGTGAGCAGTTCTTC.

J is TRBJ2-1 and V is TRBV20-1, with TRBD2 identical over 11 bases. The V and J ends lost 3 bases and 5 bases, in that order; junction bases with no gene match: 9. The CDR3 extends over 16 amino acids. The germline gives CDR1 DFQATT, CDR2 SNEGSKA (reference sequence). CDR3 nucleotide sequence: TGCAGTGCTAGTATACTAGCGGGAGCCCTTAACAATGAGCAGTTCTTC. It yields the protein CSASILAGALNNEQFF.

With regard to this clonotype: It may be a read error: a sequence one base away is much more abundant. The V call is TRBV5-1, the J call TRBJ1-4; possible D gene TRBD1, 5 bases. The CDR3 spans 14 residues. The germline V gene has CDR1 SGHRS and CDR2 YFSETQ. Between the trimmed V and J ends, which lost 7 bases and 5 bases, there was a span of 15 bases. The CDR3 region is CASGPTAQNEKLFF. For the CDR3, the DNA is TGCGCCAGCGGCCCGACAGCTCAGAATGAAAAACTGTTTTTT.

The chain couples TRBV2 to TRBJ1-2; TRBD1 matches at 10 bases. The V gene's germline CDR1 is SNHLY and CDR2 FYNNEI. This CDR3 is built from 13 residues. V was clipped by 8 bases and J by 7 bases; unmatched bases: 7. DNA of the CDR3: TGTGCCAGCCGCCAGGGACAGGGGTTTGGCTACACCTTC. Amino acids: CASRQGQGFGYTF.

A few counts support this clonotype. This chain links TRBV12-3 or TRBV12-4 with TRBJ1-2, with 10 nucleotides matching TRBD1. There are 16 residues in the CDR3. Unmatched junction bases numbered 10, after V lost 5 bases and J lost 4 bases. CDR3 sequence (DNA): TGTGCCAGCAGTAATCCATCCGGGACAGGGGTCTATGGCTACACCTTC. Amino acids: CASSNPSGTGVYGYTF.

The V call is TRBV4-3, the J call TRBJ2-7; no clear D. The CDR3 is 15 amino acids. V was cut by 0 bases and J by 3 bases, with 12 bases left in between. Germline CDR1 reads LGHNA; CDR2 reads YSLEER. The CDR3 protein is CASSQEAVSYYEQYF. Here the CDR3 DNA reads TGCGCCAGCAGCCAAGAGGCAGTTAGCTACTACGAGCAGTACTTC.

J is TRBJ1-1 and V is TRBV29-1, with D tentatively TRBD1 (5 bases). The V gene lost 8 bases and the J gene lost 3 bases, with 13 bases spanning the gap. Germline V gene data show CDR1 as SQVTM and CDR2 as ANQGSEA. The CDR3 contains 12 residues. The CDR3 region has the DNA TGCAGCACTTCGGGGGGGGACACTGAAGCTTTCTTT. Translated, it gives CSTSGGDTEAFF.

The chain combines TRBV7-9 with TRBJ1-3; tentatively, D is TRBD1 (5 bases). The CDR3 covers 15 residues. Germline V lookup: CDR1 SEHNR, CDR2 FQNEAQ (reference sequence). V was trimmed by 5 bases and J by 4 bases, leaving 15 bases between them. The CDR3 DNA reads TGTGCCAGCAGCCCAGCAGGGAATGCAGGAAACACCATATATTTT. It encodes CASSPAGNAGNTIYF.

This clonotype was detected many times. The V and J genes are TRBV4-3 and TRBJ1-6, with unresolved D. Germline V CDR1 and CDR2: LGHNA, YSLEER. V was pared by 1 base and J by 6 bases, with 13 bases between. CDR3 length: 16 amino acids. Written as DNA, the CDR3 is TGCGCCAGCAGCCAAGCTTGGCCGGAGCTTAATTCACCCCTCCACTTT. It encodes CASSQAWPELNSPLHF.